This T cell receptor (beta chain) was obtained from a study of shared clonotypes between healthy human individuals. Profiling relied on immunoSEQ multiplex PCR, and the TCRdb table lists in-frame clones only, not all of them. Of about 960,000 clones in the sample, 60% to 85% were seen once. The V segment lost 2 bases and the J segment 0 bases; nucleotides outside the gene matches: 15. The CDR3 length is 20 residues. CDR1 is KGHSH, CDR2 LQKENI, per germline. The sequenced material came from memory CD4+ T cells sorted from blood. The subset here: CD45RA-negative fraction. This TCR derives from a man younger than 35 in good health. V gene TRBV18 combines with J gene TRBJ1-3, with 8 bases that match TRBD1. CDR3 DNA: TGTGCCAGCTCACCAAATGCGATGGCAGGGGGCGCAAGCTCTGGAAACACCATATATTTT. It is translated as CASSPNAMAGGASSGNTIYF.